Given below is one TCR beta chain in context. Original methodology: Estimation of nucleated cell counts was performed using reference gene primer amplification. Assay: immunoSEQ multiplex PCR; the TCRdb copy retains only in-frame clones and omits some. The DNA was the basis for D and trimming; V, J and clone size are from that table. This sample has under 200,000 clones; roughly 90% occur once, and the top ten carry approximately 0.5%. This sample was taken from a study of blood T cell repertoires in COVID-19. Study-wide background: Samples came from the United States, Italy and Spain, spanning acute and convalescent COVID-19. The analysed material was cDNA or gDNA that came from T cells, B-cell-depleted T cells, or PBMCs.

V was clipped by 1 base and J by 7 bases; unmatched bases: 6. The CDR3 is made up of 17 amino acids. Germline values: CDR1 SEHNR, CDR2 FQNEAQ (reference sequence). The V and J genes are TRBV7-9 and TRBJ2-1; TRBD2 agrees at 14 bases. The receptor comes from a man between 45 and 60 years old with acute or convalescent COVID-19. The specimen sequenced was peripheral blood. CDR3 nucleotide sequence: TGTGCCAGCAGCTTAGGACTAGCGGGAGGGCCCATTAATGAGCAGTTCTTC. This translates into CASSLGLAGGPINEQFF.